These T cell receptor beta chains were read from a single sample in a study of OX40 agonist ivuxolimab in advanced cancers. Some clones are missing from TCRdb's copy, which holds only in-frame ones; the method was immunoSEQ multiplex PCR. The table records fewer than 40,000 clones, more than 85% of them present only once. The material was CD4+ or CD8+ T cells sorted from blood, obtained in a trial of the OX40 agonist ivuxolimab. Source of these receptors: an adult with an advanced solid tumor such as melanoma, head and neck, liver or kidney cancer. The CDR3 runs from the conserved cysteine through the conserved F or W. D genes are given only for firm matches. The listing skips clone size in some rows; elsewhere it reads once, few, many or a size class.

TRBV19	.	TRBJ2-5	once	TGTGCCAGTAGTATGGGGACGCAAGAGACCCAGTACTTC	CASSMGTQETQYF
TRBV9	.	TRBJ2-7	.	TGTGCCAGCAGCGGGTCAGACTCACCTCGTGAGCAGTACTTC	CASSGSDSPREQYF
TRBV27	.	TRBJ1-2	.	TGTGCCAGCAGTTTATCGACAGCTCACTATGGCTACACCTTC	CASSLSTAHYGYTF
TRBV5-5	TRBD1	TRBJ2-4	.	TGTGCCAGCAGCTCCGGGACAGGTGGGAACATTCAGTACTTC	CASSSGTGGNIQYF
TRBV29-1	TRBD1	TRBJ1-3	.	TGCAGCGTTGAAACAGGGGGTGGAAACACCATATATTTT	CSVETGGGNTIYF
TRBV5-6	.	TRBJ1-1	.	TGTGCCAGCAGCTTGCGGCCCTCAGTGATGAACACTGAAGCTTTCTTT	CASSLRPSVMNTEAFF
TRBV13	.	TRBJ1-1	.	TGTGCCAGCAGCTTCCCGAACACTGAAGCTTTCTTT	CASSFPNTEAFF
TRBV9	TRBD2	TRBJ2-2	.	TGTGCCAGCAGCGTATTGGTTAGCCGAGCGGGGGAGAACACCGGGGAGCTGTTTTTT	CASSVLVSRAGENTGELFF
TRBV6-6	.	TRBJ1-3	.	TGTGCCAGCAGCTACGTTGAGGCCTCTGGAAACACCATATATTTT	CASSYVEASGNTIYF
TRBV19	.	TRBJ2-2	.	TGTGCCAGTAGTATCTACAGTTACACCGGGGAGCTGTTTTTT	CASSIYSYTGELFF
TRBV13	.	TRBJ2-4	once	TGTGCCAGCAGCTCCTCCGGTGGAGACAAAAACATTCAGTACTTC	CASSSSGGDKNIQYF
TRBV6-1	.	TRBJ2-2	once	TGTGCCAGCAGTGAATTCGGGACTCAGAACACCGGGGAGCTGTTTTTT	CASSEFGTQNTGELFF
TRBV7-6	.	TRBJ1-4	.	TGTGCCAGCAGCTTAGTCGGGCAGGAAAAACTGTTTTTT	CASSLVGQEKLFF
TRBV19	.	TRBJ1-1	.	TGTGCCAGTAGCTCCATACCTGGCGGTGACACTGAAGCTTTCTTT	CASSSIPGGDTEAFF
TRBV30	TRBD1	TRBJ1-1	.	TGTGCCTGGAGTGTACAAACAGGGGCAGGCGTAGAGGACACTGAAGCTTTCTTT	CAWSVQTGAGVEDTEAFF
TRBV6-1	.	TRBJ1-2	.	TGTGCCAGCACAGAGGGAGGGGCGGAGGCCTATGGCTACACCTTC	CASTEGGAEAYGYTF